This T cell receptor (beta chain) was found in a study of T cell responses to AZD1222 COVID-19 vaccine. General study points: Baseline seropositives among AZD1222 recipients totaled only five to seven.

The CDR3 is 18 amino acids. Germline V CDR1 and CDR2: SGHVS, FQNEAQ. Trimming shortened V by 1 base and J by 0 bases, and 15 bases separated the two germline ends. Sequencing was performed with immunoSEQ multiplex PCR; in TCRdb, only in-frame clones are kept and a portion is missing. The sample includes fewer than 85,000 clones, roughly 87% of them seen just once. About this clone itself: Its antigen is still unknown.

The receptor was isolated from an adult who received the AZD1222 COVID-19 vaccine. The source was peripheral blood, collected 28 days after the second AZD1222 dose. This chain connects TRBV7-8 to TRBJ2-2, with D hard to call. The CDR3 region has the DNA TGTGCCAGCAGCTTAGGAGGCTCGTCGTTCGCGAACACCGGGGAGCTGTTTTTT. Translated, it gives CASSLGGSSFANTGELFF.